Listed here are 25 T cell receptor beta chains from one sample, sequenced in a study of beta chain features in type 1 diabetes. Every isolated RNA sample was fully reverse transcribed, so sequencing captured expressed TCRB transcripts. Measured with immunoSEQ multiplex PCR; TCRdb has only the in-frame clones, and not every one. The sample shows around 430,000 clones, over 25% of them seen only once. Material: naive CD4+ T cells from blood. The receptors were sampled from a man in his late teens or twenties in good health.

This chain uses TRBV29-1 with TRBJ2-7; TRBD2 matches 10 bases. This CDR3 contains 16 residues. V dropped 4 bases and J dropped 3; count of bases not matched to a gene: 12. CDR1 is SQVTM, CDR2 ANQGSEA, per germline. CDR3: CSVVSLAGEMGYEQYF. In DNA form, the CDR3 reads TGCAGCGTTGTGAGTCTAGCGGGAGAGATGGGCTACGAGCAGTACTTC.

The rearrangement joins TRBV11-2 to TRBJ2-5; 7 nucleotides align to TRBD2. Trimming cost V 5 bases and J 6 bases; bases outside gene matches: 6. The CDR3 runs 13 residues. Germline-derived CDR1 and CDR2 are SGHAT and FQNNGV. CDR3 in DNA: TGTGCCAGCAGCGCGGGAGTAATGAAGACCCAGTACTTC. It is translated as CASSAGVMKTQYF.

This clone was counted between two and nine times. The chain links TRBV11-2 to TRBJ1-2; D gene unclear. CDR1 is SGHAT and CDR2 is FQNNGV in the germline V gene. Between the trimmed V and J ends, which lost 3 bases and 4 bases, there was a span of 6 bases. This CDR3 is 12 amino acids long. The CDR3: CASSLQRYGYTF. CDR3 DNA: TGTGCCAGCAGCTTGCAGCGCTATGGCTACACCTTC.

The chain is built from TRBV4-2 and TRBJ2-7, with D perhaps matching TRBD2 (7 bases). Trimming removed 0 bases from V and 9 bases from J, with 18 bases in between. The CDR3 loop spans 15 amino acids. CDR1 and CDR2 from the germline V gene are LGHNA and YNFKEQ. CDR3 sequence (DNA): TGTGCCAGCAGCCAAGATCGAATTATCGGGGGGCCGCAGTACTTC. This translates into CASSQDRIIGGPQYF.

The V call is TRBV5-1, the J call TRBJ1-2; D remains ambiguous. The germline CDR1 and CDR2 sequences are SGHRS and YFSETQ. CDR3 length equals 14 residues. V lost 0 bases, J lost 7 bases, and 13 bases lay in between. The chain's CDR3 is CASSLAVKVAGYTF. CDR3 DNA sequence: TGCGCCAGCAGCTTGGCCGTAAAGGTTGCTGGCTACACCTTC.

The gene calls are TRBV10-3 and TRBJ2-7; 10 nucleotides line up with TRBD1. CDR1 ENHRY and CDR2 SYGVKD come from the germline V gene. CDR3 length: 13 residues. V trimming: 6 bases; J trimming: 4 bases; junction bases outside the gene matches: 3. The CDR3 spells CAIRTGGAYEQYF. CDR3 DNA: TGTGCCATCAGGACAGGGGGCGCGTACGAGCAGTACTTC.

This clone has a handful of counts. The rearrangement joins TRBV9 to TRBJ2-3, with 10 bases identical to TRBD1. J gave up 6 bases and V 4 bases, and 5 bases lay outside the gene matches. CDR3 size: 14 residues. From germline, CDR1 is SGDLS and CDR2 YYNGEE. CDR3 in DNA: TGTGCCAGCAGCTGGGACAGGGGCGGCGATACGCAGTATTTT. It translates to CASSWDRGGDTQYF.

The chain has TRBV10-3 and TRBJ2-3; D possibly uses TRBD1 or TRBD2 (5 bases each). The CDR3 is 13 amino acids. Germline V lookup: CDR1 ENHRY, CDR2 SYGVKD. The V end lost 10 bases, the J end lost 2 bases, and 13 bases lay between the germline ends. The CDR3 DNA is TGTGCCACCCGGGACGGCCTCACAGATACGCAGTATTTT. Its translation: CATRDGLTDTQYF.

The chain has TRBV5-1 and TRBJ2-3; 9 nucleotides agree with TRBD2. The CDR3 is 16 residues long. Losses at the gene ends were 3 bases for V and 0 bases for J; bases not matched to a gene: 5. Germline-derived CDR1 and CDR2 are SGHRS and YFSETQ. The CDR3 loop is CASSYISGSSTDTQYF. The CDR3 coding sequence is TGCGCCAGCAGCTATATTAGCGGGAGTAGCACAGATACGCAGTATTTT.

The chain combines TRBV28 with TRBJ2-1; TRBD2 aligns across 10 bases. The CDR3 is 16 residues long. The trim removed 7 bases at V and 0 bases at J, leaving 6 bases unmatched. CDR1 and CDR2 from the germline V gene are MDHEN and SYDVKM. CDR3 DNA: TGTGCCAGCATTCTAGGACTAGCGGACTCCTACAATGAGCAGTTCTTC. Protein: CASILGLADSYNEQFF. The full variable domain, rest sourced from reference TRBV28 and TRBJ2-1, is DVKVTQSSRYLVKRTGEKVFLECVQDMDHENMFWYRQDPGLGLRLIYFSYDVKMKEKGDIPEGYSVSREKKERFSLILESASTNQTSMYLCASILGLADSYNEQFFGPGTRLTVL.

This sequence joins TRBV10-3 and TRBJ2-1, with 13 bases fitting TRBD2. The CDR3 contains 16 residues. CDR1 and CDR2 (germline): ENHRY, SYGVKD. Trimming removed 11 bases from V and 0 bases from J; junction bases left unmatched: 7. The CDR3 is CALGLAGKSSYNEQFF. The CDR3 coding sequence is TGTGCCCTGGGACTAGCGGGGAAGAGCTCCTACAATGAGCAGTTCTTC.

This clone was found a few times. This rearrangement joins TRBV30 to TRBJ2-7; D is ambiguous. Trimming removed 7 bases at V and 1 base at J, with 17 bases between. The CDR3 runs 14 residues. Germline V gene data show CDR1 as GTSNPN and CDR2 as SVGIG (reference sequence). In DNA, the CDR3 is TGTGCCTCAGCTAGGGCACGGAAATCCTACGAGCAGTACTTC. This gives the protein CASARARKSYEQYF.

A few counts support this clone. The rearrangement links TRBV2 to TRBJ1-5; D not certain. V gave up 6 bases and J gave up 4 bases, with 13 bases separating them. The germline V gene encodes CDR1 SNHLY and CDR2 FYNNEI. CDR3 length equals 14 residues. The CDR3 bases are TGTGCCAGCAGCGGACCGAGCGATAATCAGCCCCAGCATTTT. Translation: CASSGPSDNQPQHF.

This clone was counted a few times. This rearrangement joins TRBV6-1 to TRBJ2-3; TRBD1 agrees at 8 bases. Germline loops: CDR1 MNHNS, CDR2 SASEGT. This CDR3 comprises 14 residues. The V and J ends lost 4 bases and 4 bases, in that order; junction bases with no gene match: 4. This chain's CDR3 is CASSADRAADTQYF. In DNA, the CDR3 is TGTGCCAGCAGTGCGGACAGGGCCGCAGATACGCAGTATTTT.

The chain employs TRBV30 and TRBJ2-2; 9 bases are shared with TRBD1. The CDR3 runs to 16 residues. With 0 bases clipped from V and 5 bases from J, the junction kept 7 bases outside the gene matches. Germline lookup yields CDR1 GTSNPN and CDR2 SVGIG (reference sequence). The CDR3 DNA sequence: TGTGCCTGGAGTGTAGGGGACAGGGTCCGAACCGGGGAGCTGTTTTTT. Translated, it gives CAWSVGDRVRTGELFF.

This chain links TRBV5-4 with TRBJ1-5; 8 nucleotides align to TRBD1. The CDR3 has 14 amino acids. V shed 1 base, J shed 5 bases, and the junction held 2 bases outside the gene matches. CDR1 is SGHNT and CDR2 is YYREEE in the germline V gene (reference sequence). The CDR3 bases are TGTGCCAGCAGCTTGACAGGGGGGGATCAGCCCCAGCATTTT. This codes for CASSLTGGDQPQHF. Full variable domain (rest looked up from reference TRBV5-4 and TRBJ1-5): ETGVTQSPTHLIKTRGQQVTLRCSSQSGHNTVSWYQQALGQGPQFIFQYYREEENGRGNFPPRFSGLQFPNYSSELNVNALELDDSALYLCASSLTGGDQPQHFGDGTRLSIL.

This clone was recorded a few times. Other DNA sequences in this specimen translate into the identical CDR3. J is TRBJ2-5 and V is TRBV4-2, with D tentatively TRBD1 or TRBD2 (6 bases each). The ends were cut back, 1 base at V and 5 bases at J, with 11 bases in the middle. Germline CDR1 reads LGHNA; CDR2 reads YNFKEQ. The CDR3 loop spans 14 amino acids. The CDR3 region has the DNA TGTGCCAGCAGCCAAGTGAGAGGGGGGGAGACCCAGTACTTC. It specifies CASSQVRGGETQYF.

This clone was recorded a few times. V and J are TRBV7-3 and TRBJ2-1; TRBD1 agrees at 8 bases. The CDR3 spans 16 residues. In germline, CDR1 is SGHTA, CDR2 FQGTGA. V lost 5 bases and J lost 9; bases outside the gene matches: 15. Here the CDR3 DNA reads TGTGCCAGCAGCGCCACCGGACAGGGCTCATCGGGTGAGCAGTTCTTC. This encodes CASSATGQGSSGEQFF.

The rearrangement uses TRBV11-1 and TRBJ2-6; 8 bases agree with TRBD1. The CDR3 consists of 18 residues. The J segment lost 0 bases and the V segment lost 5 bases, leaving 9 bases of the junction unmatched. From germline, CDR1 is SGHAT and CDR2 FQDESV (reference sequence). As DNA, the CDR3 is TGTGCCAGCAGCACTCGGGACAGGATTAGCTCTGGGGCCAACGTCCTGACTTTC. Its translation: CASSTRDRISSGANVLTF. The full variable domain, with the rest looked up from reference TRBV11-1 and TRBJ2-6, is EAEVAQSPRYKITEKSQAVAFWCDPISGHATLYWYRQILGQGPELLVQFQDESVVDDSQLPKDRFSAERLKGVDSTLKIQPAELGDSAMYLCASSTRDRISSGANVLTFGAGSRLTVL.

The genes are TRBV7-3 and TRBJ1-1, with D unclear. The germline gives CDR1 SGHTA, CDR2 FQGTGA. Trimming shortened V by 8 bases and J by 0 bases, and 13 bases separated the two germline ends. The CDR3 has 14 residues. CDR3 sequence: CASSDGQMNTEAFF. The CDR3, as DNA: TGTGCCAGCTCTGATGGGCAGATGAACACTGAAGCTTTCTTT.

This clone was counted between two and nine times. The rearrangement uses TRBV6-1 and TRBJ2-3, with 8 nucleotides matching TRBD2. The germline V gene encodes CDR1 MNHNS and CDR2 SASEGT. This CDR3 is built from 18 residues. V lost 1 base to trimming and J lost 5 bases; unmatched junction nucleotides: 14. The CDR3: CASSEEGPTGGSGDTQYF. The CDR3 nucleotides read TGTGCCAGCAGTGAAGAGGGACCTACGGGAGGGAGCGGAGATACGCAGTATTTT.

This clone was counted between two and nine times. The chain combines TRBV27 with TRBJ2-7, with a tentative D call TRBD2 (7 bases). V was clipped by 5 bases and J by 5 bases, with 19 bases between them. CDR1 MNHEY and CDR2 SMNVEV come from the germline V gene (reference sequence). The CDR3 runs to 15 residues. The CDR3 DNA follows: TGTGCCAGCAGTCCCTGGGAGGGGGGTAACCACGAGCAGTACTTC. Translated: CASSPWEGGNHEQYF.

This clone appeared a few times. The chain has TRBV29-1 and TRBJ2-2; 7 bases are shared with TRBD1. V dropped 5 bases and J dropped 1; count of bases not matched to a gene: 4. Germline V gene sequence: CDR1 SQVTM, CDR2 ANQGSEA. This CDR3 is 14 amino acids long. CDR3 nucleotides: TGCAGCGTTTTGGGACAGATGAACACCGGGGAGCTGTTTTTT. Translation: CSVLGQMNTGELFF.

This clone was seen more than once but under ten times. The chain couples TRBV29-1 to TRBJ2-5; TRBD1 is a possible D gene (6 bases). From germline, CDR1 is SQVTM and CDR2 ANQGSEA. There are 12 residues in the CDR3. V dropped 8 bases and J dropped 5 bases, with 15 bases sitting between them. CDR3 region: CSFWKGEETQYF. The CDR3 region has the DNA TGCAGCTTCTGGAAGGGGGAGGAGACCCAGTACTTC.

As concerns this clone: Other DNA sequences within the sample encode an identical CDR3. This rearrangement joins TRBV7-9 to TRBJ2-1; D perhaps matches TRBD1 (5 bases). The CDR3 consists of 13 residues. The germline V gene has CDR1 SEHNR and CDR2 FQNEAQ (reference sequence). V was cut by 2 bases and J by 4 bases, with 6 bases left in between. The CDR3 sequence: CASSLSGYNEQFF. In DNA form, the CDR3 reads TGTGCCAGCAGCTTATCAGGGTACAATGAGCAGTTCTTC.